A selection of T cell receptor beta chains follows, all from one sample in a study of cytomegalovirus exposure and HLA in healthy donors. Generated by immunoSEQ multiplex PCR, the TCRdb table keeps only in-frame clones and is missing some. Among some 170,000 clones listed, around nine tenths were seen once. The sample consisted of PBMCs. The receptors were sampled from a man younger than 35 in good health and CMV-seropositive. Each CDR3 is given with its conserved first and last residue. The order of the fields is CDR3 length, V gene, CDR3 protein.

cdr3_length: 14
v_call: TRBV21-1
cdr3_aa: CASSKDSRRETQYF

cdr3_length: 14
v_call: TRBV7-2
cdr3_aa: CASSLGSPPIGYTF

cdr3_length: 14
v_call: TRBV7-9
cdr3_aa: CASSLSRAYYEQYF

cdr3_length: 16
v_call: TRBV18
cdr3_aa: CASSPKRGQGQETQYF

cdr3_length: 14
v_call: TRBV28
cdr3_aa: CASSLVQGAREQYF

cdr3_length: 13
v_call: TRBV27
cdr3_aa: CASRGGGLETQYF

cdr3_length: 14
v_call: TRBV7-9
cdr3_aa: CASSRLGQTYEQYF

cdr3_length: 16
v_call: TRBV7-2
cdr3_aa: CASSPTGGADSYEQYF

cdr3_length: 14
v_call: TRBV9
cdr3_aa: CASSTRTGGAGYTF

cdr3_length: 16
v_call: TRBV9
cdr3_aa: CASSALTSYPYNEQFF

cdr3_length: 14
v_call: TRBV10-3
cdr3_aa: CAISKDQAANVLTF

cdr3_length: 16
v_call: TRBV25-1
cdr3_aa: CASSVVRLQGQPQAFF

cdr3_length: 11
v_call: TRBV29-1
cdr3_aa: CSVVRDNEQFF

cdr3_length: 13
v_call: TRBV19
cdr3_aa: CATMSGTYNEQFF

cdr3_length: 13
v_call: TRBV5-1
cdr3_aa: CASSWGQGTEAFF

cdr3_length: 18
v_call: TRBV6-4
cdr3_aa: CASSDSSVIRDIFYEQYF

cdr3_length: 15
v_call: TRBV6-6
cdr3_aa: CASSEQQGVGYGYTF

cdr3_length: 13
v_call: TRBV7-6
cdr3_aa: CASSLSADEKLFF